What follows are 10 T cell receptor beta chains derived from one specimen sequenced in a study of blood T cell repertoires in COVID-19. The protocol was immunoSEQ multiplex PCR, while the TCRdb copy is restricted to in-frame clones and leaves out a portion. The sample yields over 30,000 clones, about nine tenths seen once. The specimen sequenced was peripheral blood. These receptors were taken from a man in his sixties or seventies with acute or convalescent COVID-19.

V and J are TRBV20-1 and TRBJ1-5; D is perhaps TRBD1 (5 bases). The CDR3 totals 13 residues. V dropped 3 bases and J dropped 6 bases, with 12 bases sitting between them. Per germline, CDR1 DFQATT and CDR2 SNEGSKA (reference sequence). CDR3 in amino acids: CSASLTGGQPQHF. CDR3 nucleotide sequence: TGCAGTGCTAGTCTCACGGGGGGTCAGCCCCAGCATTTT.

By sample fraction, this clone is medium-sized. V usage is TRBV7-2 and J usage is TRBJ2-7; 7 positions agree with TRBD2. The CDR3 covers 15 residues. Germline V gene lookup returns CDR1 SGHTA and CDR2 FQGNSA. V shed 3 bases, J shed 5 bases, and the junction held 10 bases outside the gene matches. The CDR3 sequence is CASSLGYGRRDEQYF. The CDR3 region has the DNA TGTGCCAGCAGCTTGGGGTACGGGAGGAGGGACGAGCAGTACTTC.

The chain employs TRBV7-2 and TRBJ2-7; TRBD2 agrees at 7 bases. Germline CDR1 and CDR2: SGHTA and FQGNSA. V lost 2 bases to trimming and J lost 5 bases; unmatched junction nucleotides: 12. The CDR3 has 16 residues. The CDR3, as DNA: TGTGCCAGCAGCTTATTCCCGGGGGTAGCGGGCCACGAGCAGTACTTC. It codes for CASSLFPGVAGHEQYF.

The J gene is TRBJ2-7, the V gene TRBV5-5; D ambiguous. CDR1 is SGHKS and CDR2 is YYEKEE in the germline V gene (reference sequence). V was trimmed by 4 bases and J by 3 bases, leaving 14 bases between them. The CDR3 has 14 residues. The CDR3 here is CASSRDNLRYEQYF. The CDR3 DNA is TGTGCCAGCAGCCGCGACAATCTCCGCTACGAGCAGTACTTC.

V usage is TRBV5-1 and J usage is TRBJ2-3; the match to TRBD2 covers 15 bases. The trim removed 4 bases at V and 2 bases at J, leaving 8 bases unmatched. The CDR3 sequence is 18 residues long. The germline V gene encodes CDR1 SGHRS and CDR2 YFSETQ. The CDR3 sequence is CASSRGGLAGGTTDTQYF. CDR3 DNA: TGCGCCAGCAGCCGAGGTGGACTAGCGGGAGGGACCACAGATACGCAGTATTTT.

This clone has just one count. The V gene is TRBV2, the J gene TRBJ2-7; D is unresolved. The length of the CDR3 is 13 residues. The ends were cut back, 4 bases at V and 0 bases at J, with 7 bases in the middle. The germline V gene has CDR1 SNHLY and CDR2 FYNNEI. CDR3 bases: TGTGCCAGCAGTGTCACAGACTCCTACGAGCAGTACTTC. As protein: CASSVTDSYEQYF.

The rearrangement joins TRBV9 to TRBJ1-2; D is unclear. The CDR3 has 14 amino acids. The V end lost 0 bases, the J end lost 4 bases, and 10 bases lay between the germline ends. The germline V gene encodes CDR1 SGDLS and CDR2 YYNGEE. CDR3 DNA sequence: TGTGCCAGCAGCGTAGACGGCGGAAGCTATGGCTACACCTTC. It yields the protein CASSVDGGSYGYTF.

V gene TRBV7-9 combines with J gene TRBJ2-3; no clear D. Germline V lookup: CDR1 SEHNR, CDR2 FQNEAQ (reference sequence). V shed 5 bases and J shed 0 bases, with 18 bases lying between them. The CDR3 contains 17 residues. CDR3 coding DNA: TGTGCCAGCAGCCGGTCTCGGCGGTACACTAGCACAGATACGCAGTATTTT. The encoded protein is CASSRSRRYTSTDTQYF.

The sample holds one count of this clone. The chain employs TRBV28 and TRBJ2-7, with D possibly TRBD1 on 5 matching bases. There are 12 residues in the CDR3. V was trimmed by 10 bases and J by 3 bases, leaving 13 bases between them. Germline V gene data show CDR1 as MDHEN and CDR2 as SYDVKM. The CDR3: CATTAGNYEQYF. The CDR3, as DNA: TGTGCCACCACGGCAGGGAACTACGAGCAGTACTTC.

The chain is built from TRBV7-2 and TRBJ2-7; 10 bases line up with TRBD2. V trimming: 3 bases; J trimming: 1 base; junction bases outside the gene matches: 12. From germline, CDR1 is SGHTA and CDR2 FQGNSA. The CDR3 runs to 18 residues. Here the CDR3 reads CASSFTGALAGGSYEQYF. The CDR3 DNA is TGTGCCAGCAGCTTCACAGGGGCCTTAGCGGGAGGTTCCTACGAGCAGTACTTC.